A selection of T cell receptor beta chains follows, all from one sample in a study of blood T cell repertoires in COVID-19. Assay used: immunoSEQ multiplex PCR; TCRdb lists only in-frame clones, some missing. Found here are under 80,000 clones, around 87% of them singletons; the top ten hold around 6.6%. The sample taken for sequencing was peripheral blood. The source of these receptors is a man in his sixties with acute or convalescent COVID-19. The CDR3 runs from the conserved cysteine through the conserved F or W. A D gene is named only where the DNA matches it firmly. Where a row states a size, it is once, few, many or the class of an expanded clone; other rows omit it.

cdr3_aa,cdr3_nt,j_call,v_call,d_call,clone_size
CASSRGQGPSTDTQYF,TGTGCCAGCAGTCGCGGACAGGGGCCTAGCACAGATACGCAGTATTTT,TRBJ2-3,TRBV2,TRBD1,-
CAWSVARNTEAFF,TGTGCCTGGAGTGTCGCCAGGAACACTGAAGCTTTCTTT,TRBJ1-1,TRBV30,-,-
CSASRGEGEKLFF,TGCAGTGCTAGTAGAGGGGAGGGTGAAAAACTGTTTTTT,TRBJ1-4,TRBV20-1,-,-
CASSQGSVLQKNNSPLHF,TGCGCCAGCAGCCAAGGATCCGTTTTGCAGAAGAATAATTCACCCCTCCACTTT,TRBJ1-6,TRBV4-3,-,-
CAWSVYTDTQYF,TGTGCCTGGAGTGTCTACACAGATACGCAGTATTTT,TRBJ2-3,TRBV30,-,-
CASSEQGQANSPLHF,TGTGCCAGCAGTGAACAGGGACAGGCTAATTCACCCCTCCACTTT,TRBJ1-6,TRBV6-1,TRBD1,-
CARRGDRGPLGNQPQHF,TGTGCCAGAAGAGGGGACAGGGGGCCCCTAGGTAATCAGCCCCAGCATTTT,TRBJ1-5,TRBV5-3,TRBD1,-
CASSPGGGRGYEQFF,TGTGCCAGCTCACCGGGCGGGGGCCGGGGGTATGAGCAGTTCTTC,TRBJ2-1,TRBV18,-,once
CASSLDRAVLGTQYF,TGCGCCAGCAGCTTGGACCGGGCCGTACTAGGAACCCAGTACTTC,TRBJ2-5,TRBV5-1,-,-
CASSFTSGGTQETQYF,TGCGCCAGCAGCTTTACTAGCGGGGGTACCCAAGAGACCCAGTACTTC,TRBJ2-5,TRBV5-1,TRBD2,-
CASSLATGVVYEQYF,TGCGCCAGCAGCTTGGCGACAGGGGTTGTCTACGAGCAGTACTTC,TRBJ2-7,TRBV5-1,TRBD1,few
CASSVATGYSWQLFF,TGTGCCAGCAGCGTAGCTACTGGGTATAGCTGGCAGCTGTTTTTT,TRBJ2-2,TRBV9,-,-
CASSLGATGTGEEKLFF,TGTGCCAGCAGCTTGGGGGCTACCGGGACAGGGGAAGAAAAACTGTTTTTT,TRBJ1-4,TRBV7-9,TRBD1,-
CASSYTLAQETQYF,TGTGCCAGCAGTTACACACTAGCGCAAGAGACCCAGTACTTC,TRBJ2-5,TRBV6-2/TRBV6-3,TRBD2,-
CAWSGDGNTIYF,TGTGCCTGGAGCGGAGATGGAAACACCATATATTTT,TRBJ1-3,TRBV30,-,-
CASIEQGTTSGNTIYF,TGTGCCAGCATCGAACAGGGGACCACCTCTGGAAACACCATATATTTT,TRBJ1-3,TRBV7-9,TRBD1,-
CASSLHGGRSGNTIYF,TGTGCCAGCAGCTTACACGGGGGGCGGTCTGGAAACACCATATATTTT,TRBJ1-3,TRBV7-8,-,-
CASSLGAVDNTEAFF,TGTGCCAGCAGCTTAGGTGCGGTTGACAACACTGAAGCTTTCTTT,TRBJ1-1,TRBV7-8,-,-
CASSPGTGDRGKLFF,TGTGCCAGCAGCCCGGGGACAGGGGATAGGGGGAAACTGTTTTTT,TRBJ1-4,TRBV5-4,TRBD1,-
CASSPDRAPGYTF,TGTGCCAGCAGCCCGGACAGGGCCCCTGGCTACACCTTC,TRBJ1-2,TRBV5-6,TRBD1,-
CASSYETSLPRGYTF,TGTGCCAGCAGTTACGAGACCTCTCTCCCGAGGGGCTACACCTTC,TRBJ1-2,TRBV6-5,-,few
CASSPRHGGAVNEQFF,TGCGCCAGCAGCCCCCGGCACGGGGGGGCCGTCAATGAGCAGTTCTTC,TRBJ2-1,TRBV5-1,TRBD2,-
CASGRTGGRETQYF,TGTGCCAGCGGGCGGACAGGGGGAAGGGAGACCCAGTACTTC,TRBJ2-5,TRBV27,TRBD1,-
CASSQPRPGTGSTEAFF,TGTGCCAGCAGCCAACCCCGCCCCGGGACAGGGAGCACTGAAGCTTTCTTT,TRBJ1-1,TRBV14,TRBD1,-
CASSERTYSNQPQHF,TGTGCCAGCAGTGAGAGGACATATAGCAATCAGCCCCAGCATTTT,TRBJ1-5,TRBV6-1,-,-
CASSLGGGGGYTF,TGTGCCAGCAGTTTGGGAGGAGGGGGCGGCTACACCTTC,TRBJ1-2,TRBV27,TRBD1,-
CASTQGASERPQHF,TGTGCCAGCACCCAGGGGGCTTCAGAACGGCCCCAGCATTTT,TRBJ1-5,TRBV2,TRBD1,-
CASSMSNQGFQPQHF,TGTGCCAGTAGTATGTCCAATCAGGGATTTCAGCCCCAGCATTTT,TRBJ1-5,TRBV19,-,-
CASSVPGQGIYGTEAFF,TGTGCCAGCAGTGTTCCGGGACAGGGAATATACGGGACTGAAGCTTTCTTT,TRBJ1-1,TRBV2,TRBD1,-
CATSEGTAYGYTF,TGTGCCACCAGTGAAGGGACAGCCTATGGCTACACCTTC,TRBJ1-2,TRBV24-1,TRBD1,-
CASSSLPGGGAPSFF,TGTGCCAGCAGTTCCCTTCCGGGGGGAGGGGCGCCAAGTTTCTTT,TRBJ1-1,TRBV27,-,-
CASSRDRGGYQPQHF,TGCGCCAGCAGCCGGGACAGGGGCGGATATCAGCCCCAGCATTTT,TRBJ1-5,TRBV4-1,TRBD1,-
CASSSPGGEAFF,TGTGCCAGCAGTTCCCCTGGGGGGGAAGCTTTCTTT,TRBJ1-1,TRBV6-5,-,-
CASSNPGSSYNSPLHF,TGTGCCAGCAGTAATCCTGGGAGCTCCTATAATTCACCCCTCCACTTT,TRBJ1-6,TRBV9,-,-
CSVTRGLVIGEQFF,TGCAGCGTTACTAGGGGACTAGTGATTGGTGAGCAGTTCTTC,TRBJ2-1,TRBV29-1,TRBD2,-
CASSLEGADQPQHF,TGTGCCAGCAGCTTGGAGGGGGCAGATCAGCCCCAGCATTTT,TRBJ1-5,TRBV5-4,TRBD1,-
CASETSGGHNEQFF,TGTGCCAGCGAAACTAGCGGGGGACACAATGAGCAGTTCTTC,TRBJ2-1,TRBV6-5,TRBD2,-
CASSPVGQRVETF,TGTGCCAGCAGTCCCGTGGGACAGCGAGTGGAGACCTTC,TRBJ1-2,TRBV6-5,TRBD1,-
CSASTGQIMNTEAFF,TGCAGTGCTAGTACGGGACAGATCATGAACACTGAAGCTTTCTTT,TRBJ1-1,TRBV20-1,TRBD1,-
CASSQSYGSGGRSGELFF,TGCGCCAGCAGTCAATCGTATGGTAGCGGGGGGCGAAGCGGGGAGCTGTTTTTT,TRBJ2-2,TRBV23-1,TRBD2,-
CASSQDTGRQETQYF,TGTGCCAGCAGCCAAGATACGGGTCGGCAAGAGACCCAGTACTTC,TRBJ2-5,TRBV3-1/TRBV3-2,-,-
CASNRPGQGATNYGYTF,TGTGCCAGTAACCGACCGGGACAGGGGGCGACTAACTATGGCTACACCTTC,TRBJ1-2,TRBV19,TRBD1,-
CASSYLQGNQPQHF,TGTGCCAGCAGTTATTTACAGGGGAATCAGCCCCAGCATTTT,TRBJ1-5,TRBV2,TRBD1,-
CASSPPGGDEKLFF,TGTGCCAGCTCACCACCGGGGGGGGATGAAAAACTGTTTTTT,TRBJ1-4,TRBV18,-,once
CASSLSSGANNEQFF,TGTGCCAGCAGCTTGTCTAGCGGGGCGAACAATGAGCAGTTCTTC,TRBJ2-1,TRBV11-3,TRBD2,-
CASSYPSTDGYTF,TGTGCCAGCAGTTACCCATCGACAGATGGCTACACCTTC,TRBJ1-2,TRBV6-2/TRBV6-3,-,-
CASSQPRGTEAFF,TGCGCCAGCAGCCAGCCTAGGGGGACTGAAGCTTTCTTT,TRBJ1-1,TRBV5-1,-,-
CASSLGGAYNSPLHF,TGTGCCAGCAGCTTAGGGGGTGCCTATAATTCACCCCTCCACTTT,TRBJ1-6,TRBV5-6,-,many
CASSLTGGKEETQYF,TGTGCCAGCAGCTTAACAGGGGGAAAAGAAGAGACCCAGTACTTC,TRBJ2-5,TRBV5-4,TRBD1,-
CAWSRDRGRNTEAFF,TGTGCCTGGAGTCGGGACAGGGGAAGGAACACTGAAGCTTTCTTT,TRBJ1-1,TRBV30,TRBD1,-
CACPVNDIMNTEAFF,TGTGCCTGCCCTGTAAATGACATTATGAACACTGAAGCTTTCTTT,TRBJ1-1,TRBV30,-,few
CASSEIGTANQPQHF,TGTGCCAGCAGTGAAATTGGGACAGCCAATCAGCCCCAGCATTTT,TRBJ1-5,TRBV6-1,TRBD1,-